The present entry profiles one T cell receptor beta chain with its context. The antigen is not known. Unmatched junction bases numbered 15, after V lost 5 bases and J lost 8 bases. The CDR3 totals 16 residues. Per the germline V gene, CDR1 is SGHTA and CDR2 is FQGNSA. Together with a sample-barcoded 5' primer, a J-beta primer mix was included in a second PCR lasting about 7 to 11 cycles. MiXCR, applied by TCRdb to the 5' RACE reads, yields one record per CDR3 protein. Of roughly 1,800,000 distinct CDR3 sequences listed, roughly 52% were seen once; the top ten hold more than 2%. The data stem from a study of blood T cells in healthy people across ages. Findings of the study overall: In long-lived donors, naive CD4+ cell counts and diversity exceeded those of aged donors.

The chain combines TRBV7-2 with TRBJ2-1; 7 nucleotides line up with TRBD2. Material: blood. This receptor was identified in a woman aged 40 to 50 in good health. CDR3 amino acids: CASSVASGTGGHEQFF. CDR3 sequence (DNA): TGTGCCAGCAGCGTTGCCTCCGGGACGGGGGGACATGAGCAGTTCTTC. The full variable domain, in which reference TRBV7-2 and TRBJ2-1 provide the parts outside the CDR3, is GAGVSQSPSNKVTEKGKDVELRCDPISGHTALYWYRQSLGQGLEFLIYFQGNSAPDKSGLPSDRFSAERTGGSVSTLTIQRTQQEDSAVYLCASSVASGTGGHEQFFGPGTRLTVL.